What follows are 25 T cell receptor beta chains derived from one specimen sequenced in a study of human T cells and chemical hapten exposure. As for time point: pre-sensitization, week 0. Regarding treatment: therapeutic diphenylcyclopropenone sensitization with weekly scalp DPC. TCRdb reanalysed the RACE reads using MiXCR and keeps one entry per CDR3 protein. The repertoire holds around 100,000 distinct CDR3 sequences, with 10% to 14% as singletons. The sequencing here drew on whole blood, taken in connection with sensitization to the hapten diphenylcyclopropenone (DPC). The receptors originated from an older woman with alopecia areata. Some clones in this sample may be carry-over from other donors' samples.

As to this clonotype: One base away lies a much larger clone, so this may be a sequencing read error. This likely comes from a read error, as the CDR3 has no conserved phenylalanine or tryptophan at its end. As DNA, the CDR3 is TGTGCCAGCAGCCCCTCCACTGGGGACACCGGGGAGCTGTTTTGT. It yields the protein CASSPSTGDTGELFC. The chain employs TRBV7-3 and TRBJ2-2; D is uncertain. This CDR3 spans 15 amino acids. CDR1 SGHTA and CDR2 FQGTGA come from the germline V gene. V lost 5 bases and J 3 bases, leaving 13 bases between the germline ends.

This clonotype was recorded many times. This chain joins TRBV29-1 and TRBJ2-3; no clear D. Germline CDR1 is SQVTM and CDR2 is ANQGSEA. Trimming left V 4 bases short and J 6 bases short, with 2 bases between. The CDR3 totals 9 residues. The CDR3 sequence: CSVGDTQYF. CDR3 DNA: TGCAGCGTTGGGGATACGCAGTATTTT.

CDR3 nucleotides: TGTGCCAGTGTAGCGGGGGGGCCGCCCGGGGAGCTGTTTTTT. Translating gives CASVAGGPPGELFF. The chain employs TRBV6-5 and TRBJ2-2; 11 bases align to TRBD2. There are 14 residues in the CDR3. Trimming at V came to 9 bases and at J to 6 bases, leaving 6 bases not matched to a gene. Germline CDR1 MNHEY, CDR2 SVGAGI.

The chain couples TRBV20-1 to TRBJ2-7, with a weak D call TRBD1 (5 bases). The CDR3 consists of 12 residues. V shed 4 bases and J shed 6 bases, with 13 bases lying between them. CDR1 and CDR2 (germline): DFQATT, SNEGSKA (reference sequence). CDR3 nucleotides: TGCAGTGCTAAGGGTTGGGGCATCGAGCAGTACTTC. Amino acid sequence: CSAKGWGIEQYF.

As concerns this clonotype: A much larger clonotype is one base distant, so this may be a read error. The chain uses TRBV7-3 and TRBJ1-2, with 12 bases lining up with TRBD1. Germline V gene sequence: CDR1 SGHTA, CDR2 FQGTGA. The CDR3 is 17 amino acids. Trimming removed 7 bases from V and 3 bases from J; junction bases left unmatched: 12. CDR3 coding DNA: TGTGCCAGCACCCCCCTTCGGGACAGGGGGCTGGACTATGGCTACACCTTC. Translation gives CASTPLRDRGLDYGYTF.

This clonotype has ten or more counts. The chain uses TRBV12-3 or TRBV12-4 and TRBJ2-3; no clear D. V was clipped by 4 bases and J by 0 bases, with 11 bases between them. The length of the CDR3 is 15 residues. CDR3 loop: CASSYYQESTDTQYF. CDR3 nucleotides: TGTGCCAGCAGTTATTACCAGGAGAGCACAGATACGCAGTATTTT.

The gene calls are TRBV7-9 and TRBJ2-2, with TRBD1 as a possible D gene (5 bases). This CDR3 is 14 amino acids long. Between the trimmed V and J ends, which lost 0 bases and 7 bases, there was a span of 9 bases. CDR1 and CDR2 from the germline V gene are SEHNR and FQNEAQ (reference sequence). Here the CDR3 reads CASSLAGAGGELFF. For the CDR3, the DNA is TGTGCCAGCAGCTTAGCAGGGGCAGGCGGGGAGCTGTTTTTT.

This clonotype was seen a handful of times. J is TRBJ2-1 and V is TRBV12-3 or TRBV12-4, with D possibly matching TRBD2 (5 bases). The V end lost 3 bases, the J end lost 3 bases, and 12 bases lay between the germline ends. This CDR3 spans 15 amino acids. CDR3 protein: CASSLAGVDYNEQFF. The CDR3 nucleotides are TGTGCCAGCAGTTTGGCCGGGGTCGACTACAATGAGCAGTTCTTC.

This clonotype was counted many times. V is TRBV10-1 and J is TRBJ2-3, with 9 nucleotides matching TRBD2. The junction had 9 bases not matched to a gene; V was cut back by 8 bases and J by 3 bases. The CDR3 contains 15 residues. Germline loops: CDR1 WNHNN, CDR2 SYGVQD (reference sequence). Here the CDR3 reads CASSVLAGKTDTQYF. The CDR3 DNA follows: TGCGCCAGCTCGGTCCTAGCGGGGAAAACAGATACGCAGTATTTT.

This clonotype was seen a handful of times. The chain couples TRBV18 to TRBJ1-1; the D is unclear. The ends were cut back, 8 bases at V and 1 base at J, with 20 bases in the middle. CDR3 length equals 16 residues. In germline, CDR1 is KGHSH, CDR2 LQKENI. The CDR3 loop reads CASQPRVYSSNTEAFF. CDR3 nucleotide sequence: TGTGCCAGCCAACCAAGGGTTTATTCTTCGAACACTGAAGCTTTCTTT.

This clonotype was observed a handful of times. The CDR3 nucleotides read TGTGCCAGCAGCTTTTCTAGCGGAGGCTACGAGCAGTACTTC. Encoded protein: CASSFSSGGYEQYF. The chain has TRBV5-5 and TRBJ2-7; TRBD2 matches 7 bases. After removal of 2 bases from V and 3 bases from J, the junction contained 5 bases not matched to a gene. The CDR3 consists of 14 residues. The germline V gene encodes CDR1 SGHKS and CDR2 YYEKEE (reference sequence). Looking up the rest from reference TRBV5-5 and TRBJ2-7 gives the full variable domain: DAGVTQSPTHLIKTRGQQVTLRCSPISGHKSVSWYQQVLGQGPQFIFQYYEKEERGRGNFPDRFSARQFPNYSSELNVNALLLGDSALYLCASSFSSGGYEQYFGPGTRLTVT.

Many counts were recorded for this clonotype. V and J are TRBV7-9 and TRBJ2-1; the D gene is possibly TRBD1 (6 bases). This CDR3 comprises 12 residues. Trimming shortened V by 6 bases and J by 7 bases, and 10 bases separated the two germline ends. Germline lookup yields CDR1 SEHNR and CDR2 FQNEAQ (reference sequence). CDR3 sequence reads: CASRGAENEQFF. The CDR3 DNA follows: TGTGCCAGCAGGGGGGCGGAAAATGAGCAGTTCTTC.

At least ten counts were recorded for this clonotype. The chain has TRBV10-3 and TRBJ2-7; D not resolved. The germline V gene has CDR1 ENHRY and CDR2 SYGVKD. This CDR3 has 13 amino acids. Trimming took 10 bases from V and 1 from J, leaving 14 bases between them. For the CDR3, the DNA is TGTGCCACCTCCTTTGGGCTGTCCTACGAGCAGTACTTC. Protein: CATSFGLSYEQYF.

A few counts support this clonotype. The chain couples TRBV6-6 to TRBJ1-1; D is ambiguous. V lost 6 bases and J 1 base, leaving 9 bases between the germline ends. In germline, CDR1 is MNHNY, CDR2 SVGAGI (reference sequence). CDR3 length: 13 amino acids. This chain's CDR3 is CASSRLGNTEAFF. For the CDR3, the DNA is TGTGCCAGCAGCCGATTAGGGAACACTGAAGCTTTCTTT.

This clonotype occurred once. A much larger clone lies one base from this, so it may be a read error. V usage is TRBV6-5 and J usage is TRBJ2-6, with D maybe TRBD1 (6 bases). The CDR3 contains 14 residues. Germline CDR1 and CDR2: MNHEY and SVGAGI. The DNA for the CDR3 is TGTACCAGCAGGGGAGCCTCTGGGGCCAACGTCCTGACTTTC. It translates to CTSRGASGANVLTF.

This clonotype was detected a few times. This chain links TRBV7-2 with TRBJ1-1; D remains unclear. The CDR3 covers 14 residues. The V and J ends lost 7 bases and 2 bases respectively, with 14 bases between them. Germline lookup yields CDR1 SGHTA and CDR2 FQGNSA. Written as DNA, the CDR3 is TGTGCCAGCACCCTAAGGACGGTCAACACTGAAGCTTTCTTT. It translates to CASTLRTVNTEAFF.

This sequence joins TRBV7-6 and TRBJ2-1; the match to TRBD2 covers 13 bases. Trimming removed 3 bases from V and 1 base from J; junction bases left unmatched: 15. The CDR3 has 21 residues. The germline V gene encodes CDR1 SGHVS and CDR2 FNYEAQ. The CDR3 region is CASSFSFATSGGAQSYNEQFF. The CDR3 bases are TGTGCCAGCAGCTTCTCCTTTGCTACTAGCGGGGGGGCTCAGTCCTACAATGAGCAGTTCTTC.

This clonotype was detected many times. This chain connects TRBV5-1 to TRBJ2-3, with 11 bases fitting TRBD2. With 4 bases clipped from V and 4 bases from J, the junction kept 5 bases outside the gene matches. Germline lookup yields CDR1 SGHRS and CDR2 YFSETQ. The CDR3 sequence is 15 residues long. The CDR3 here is CASSRIAGGPDTQYF. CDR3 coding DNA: TGCGCCAGCAGCCGAATAGCGGGGGGGCCAGATACGCAGTATTTT.

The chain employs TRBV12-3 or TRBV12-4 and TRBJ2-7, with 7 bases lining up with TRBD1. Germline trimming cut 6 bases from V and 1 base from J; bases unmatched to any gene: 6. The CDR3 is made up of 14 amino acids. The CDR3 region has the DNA TGTGCCAGCAGCCATCGGGACAGATCCTACGAGCAGTACTTC. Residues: CASSHRDRSYEQYF.

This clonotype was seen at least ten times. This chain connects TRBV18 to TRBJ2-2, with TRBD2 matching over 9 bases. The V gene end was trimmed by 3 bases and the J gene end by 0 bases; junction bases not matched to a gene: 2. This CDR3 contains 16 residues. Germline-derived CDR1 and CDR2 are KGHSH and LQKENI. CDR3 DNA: TGTGCCAGCTCACCCCGCGGGGGGGCGAACACCGGGGAGCTGTTTTTT. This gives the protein CASSPRGGANTGELFF.

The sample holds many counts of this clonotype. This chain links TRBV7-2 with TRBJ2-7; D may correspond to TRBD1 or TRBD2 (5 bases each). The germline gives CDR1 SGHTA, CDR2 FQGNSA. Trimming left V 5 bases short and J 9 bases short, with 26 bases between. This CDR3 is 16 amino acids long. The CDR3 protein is CASSPLPQGNWDGQYF. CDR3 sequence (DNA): TGTGCCAGCAGCCCCCTCCCGCAGGGAAATTGGGACGGGCAGTACTTC.

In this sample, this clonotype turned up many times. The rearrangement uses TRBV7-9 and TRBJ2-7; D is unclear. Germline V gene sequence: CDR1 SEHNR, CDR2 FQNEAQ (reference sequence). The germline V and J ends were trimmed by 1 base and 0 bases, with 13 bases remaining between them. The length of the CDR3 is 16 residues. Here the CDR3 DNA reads TGTGCCAGCAGCTTAGTGGTACCAGCTTTCTCCTACGAGCAGTACTTC. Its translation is CASSLVVPAFSYEQYF.

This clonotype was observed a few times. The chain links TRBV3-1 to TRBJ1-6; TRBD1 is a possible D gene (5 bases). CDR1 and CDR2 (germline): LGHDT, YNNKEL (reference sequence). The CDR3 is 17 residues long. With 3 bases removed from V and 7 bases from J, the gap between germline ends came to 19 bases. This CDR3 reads CASSQGPTPASNSPLHF. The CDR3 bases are TGTGCCAGCAGCCAGGGGCCCACTCCAGCATCAAATTCACCCCTCCACTTT.

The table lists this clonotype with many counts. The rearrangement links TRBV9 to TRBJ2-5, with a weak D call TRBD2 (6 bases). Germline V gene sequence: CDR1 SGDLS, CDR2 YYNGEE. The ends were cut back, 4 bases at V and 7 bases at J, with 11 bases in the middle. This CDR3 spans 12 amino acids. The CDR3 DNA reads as TGTGCCAGCAGCCCCTGGAGGGGGACCCAGTACTTC. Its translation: CASSPWRGTQYF.

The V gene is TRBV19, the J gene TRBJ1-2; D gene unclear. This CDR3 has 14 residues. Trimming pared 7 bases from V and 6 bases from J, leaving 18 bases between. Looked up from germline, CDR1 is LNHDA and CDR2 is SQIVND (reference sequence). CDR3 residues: CASIPQATSDGYTF. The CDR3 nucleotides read TGTGCCAGTATCCCGCAGGCAACCTCTGATGGCTACACCTTC. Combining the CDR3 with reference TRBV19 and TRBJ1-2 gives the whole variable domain DGGITQSPKYLFRKEGQNVTLSCEQNLNHDAMYWYRQDPGQGLRLIYYSQIVNDFQKGDIAEGYSVSREKKESFPLTVTSAQKNPTAFYLCASIPQATSDGYTFGSGTRLTVV.